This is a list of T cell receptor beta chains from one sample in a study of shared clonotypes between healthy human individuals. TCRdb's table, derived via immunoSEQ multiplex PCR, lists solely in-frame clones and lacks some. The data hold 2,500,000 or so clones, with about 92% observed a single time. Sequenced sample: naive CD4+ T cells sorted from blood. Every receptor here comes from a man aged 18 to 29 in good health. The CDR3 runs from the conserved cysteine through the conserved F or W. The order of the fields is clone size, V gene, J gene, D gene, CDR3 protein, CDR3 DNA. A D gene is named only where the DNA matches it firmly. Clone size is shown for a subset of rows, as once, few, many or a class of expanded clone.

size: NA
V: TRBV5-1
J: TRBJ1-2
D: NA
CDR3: CASSLANIPNYGYTF
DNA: TGCGCCAGCAGCTTGGCCAACATCCCTAACTATGGCTACACCTTC

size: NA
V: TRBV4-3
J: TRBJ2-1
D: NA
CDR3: CASSPSGNSNYNEQFF
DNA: TGCGCCAGCAGCCCCAGCGGTAATAGCAACTACAATGAGCAGTTCTTC

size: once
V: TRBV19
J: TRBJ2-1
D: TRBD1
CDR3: CASSIDFKFLGQGRLNEQFF
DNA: TGTGCCAGTAGTATAGATTTCAAATTCCTGGGACAGGGGCGCCTCAATGAGCAGTTCTTC

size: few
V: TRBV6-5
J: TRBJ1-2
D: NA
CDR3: CASSQGQNYGYTF
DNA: TGTGCCAGCAGTCAGGGCCAAAACTATGGCTACACCTTC

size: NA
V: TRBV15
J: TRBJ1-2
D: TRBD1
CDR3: CATSVRQGGTSGYTF
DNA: TGTGCCACCAGCGTTAGACAGGGGGGTACCTCAGGCTACACCTTC

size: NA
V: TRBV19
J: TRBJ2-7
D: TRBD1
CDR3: CASSIPNYGTGLREQYF
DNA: TGTGCCAGTAGTATCCCGAATTACGGGACAGGCCTCCGCGAGCAGTACTTC

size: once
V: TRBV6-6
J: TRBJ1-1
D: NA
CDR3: CASSVRGSQNTEAFF
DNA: TGTGCCAGCAGTGTCCGAGGGAGTCAGAACACTGAAGCTTTCTTT

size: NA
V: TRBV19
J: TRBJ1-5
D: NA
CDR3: CASSSGPDVGKPQHF
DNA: TGTGCCAGTAGTTCGGGGCCCGACGTTGGGAAGCCCCAGCATTTT

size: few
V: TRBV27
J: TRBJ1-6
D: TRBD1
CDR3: CASSPMGQGNSPLHF
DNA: TGTGCCAGCAGCCCGATGGGACAGGGTAATTCACCCCTCCACTTT

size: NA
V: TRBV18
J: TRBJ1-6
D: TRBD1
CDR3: CASSPMSLTGVGDSPLHF
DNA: TGTGCCAGCTCACCGATGAGCCTGACAGGGGTCGGAGATTCACCCCTCCACTTT

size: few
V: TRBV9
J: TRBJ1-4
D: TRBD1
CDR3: CASSASPAGQGNEKLFF
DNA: TGTGCCAGCAGCGCCTCCCCCGCGGGACAGGGAAATGAAAAACTGTTTTTT

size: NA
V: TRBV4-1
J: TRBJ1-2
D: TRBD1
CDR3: CASSQEPTGAYGYTF
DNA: TGCGCCAGCAGCCAAGAGCCAACAGGGGCCTATGGCTACACCTTC